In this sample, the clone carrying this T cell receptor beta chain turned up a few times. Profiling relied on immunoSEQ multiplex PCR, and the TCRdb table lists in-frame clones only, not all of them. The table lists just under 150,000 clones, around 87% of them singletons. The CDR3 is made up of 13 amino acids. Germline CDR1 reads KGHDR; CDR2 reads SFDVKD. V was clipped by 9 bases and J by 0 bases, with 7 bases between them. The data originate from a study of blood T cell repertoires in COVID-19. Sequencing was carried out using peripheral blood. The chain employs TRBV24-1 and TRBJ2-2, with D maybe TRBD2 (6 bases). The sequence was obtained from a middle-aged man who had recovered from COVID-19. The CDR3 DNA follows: TGTGCCACCGGAGGGGCGAACACCGGGGAGCTGTTTTTT. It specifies CATGGANTGELFF.